These T cell receptor beta chains were read from a single sample in a study of cytomegalovirus exposure and HLA in healthy donors. Repertoires were generated with immunoSEQ multiplex PCR, while TCRdb's copy carries only in-frame clones and drops some. Its clone listing holds under 200,000 clones. What was sequenced was PBMCs. The receptor set was obtained from a woman under 30 in good health and CMV-seropositive. CDR3s include the opening cysteine and the closing phenylalanine or tryptophan. The D gene is left open where the match is weak.

J gene,D gene,V gene,CDR3 protein,CDR3 DNA
TRBJ1-1,-,TRBV6-4,CASSEGANTEAFF,TGTGCCAGCAGTGAGGGGGCGAACACTGAAGCTTTCTTT
TRBJ1-2,-,TRBV29-1,CSAPVRTGGGEDSASGYTF,TGCAGCGCACCCGTCCGGACCGGGGGAGGGGAGGATTCGGCGAGTGGCTACACCTTC
TRBJ1-1,-,TRBV29-1,CSVLAGPSEAFF,TGCAGCGTTTTGGCAGGCCCCAGCGAAGCTTTCTTT
TRBJ2-7,TRBD1,TRBV18,CASSLSYRGNEQYF,TGTGCCAGCTCACTAAGTTACAGGGGTAACGAGCAGTACTTC
TRBJ2-1,TRBD2,TRBV5-1,CASSLGTSGSDEQFF,TGCGCCAGCAGCCTGGGGACTAGCGGGAGTGATGAGCAGTTCTTC
TRBJ1-2,-,TRBV7-8,CASSPGHNYGYTF,TGTGCCAGCAGCCCAGGACACAACTATGGCTACACCTTC
TRBJ2-5,-,TRBV19,CASSIEFAVEAQYF,TGTGCCAGTAGTATAGAGTTTGCGGTGGAGGCCCAGTACTTC
TRBJ2-7,-,TRBV7-7,CASSQFKQYF,TGTGCTAGCAGCCAATTCAAGCAGTACTTC
TRBJ2-5,TRBD2,TRBV6-1,CASRWTSGSGETQYF,TGTGCCAGCCGATGGACTAGCGGGAGTGGAGAGACCCAGTACTTC
TRBJ1-2,TRBD1,TRBV5-1,CASSPDRGDYGYTF,TGCGCCAGCAGCCCGGACAGGGGGGACTATGGCTACACCTTC
TRBJ2-1,TRBD1,TRBV5-6,CASSDRGLSEQFF,TGTGCCAGCAGCGACAGGGGGCTCAGTGAGCAGTTCTTC
TRBJ2-3,-,TRBV29-1,CSVPKGPDTQYF,TGCAGCGTTCCGAAGGGGCCAGATACGCAGTATTTT
TRBJ2-1,TRBD1,TRBV9,CASSPTGAYNEQFF,TGTGCCAGCAGTCCGACAGGGGCCTACAATGAGCAGTTCTTC
TRBJ2-1,-,TRBV13,CASSFSDGSSYNEQFF,TGTGCCAGCAGCTTTTCAGACGGGAGCTCCTACAATGAGCAGTTCTTC
TRBJ2-7,-,TRBV5-1,CASSLGQATYEQYF,TGCGCCAGCAGCTTGGGCCAGGCAACCTACGAGCAGTACTTC
TRBJ2-1,TRBD2,TRBV27,CASSYGGRGNEQFF,TGTGCCAGCAGTTACGGCGGGAGGGGGAATGAGCAGTTCTTC
TRBJ1-5,-,TRBV30,CAWSVGADNQPQHF,TGTGCCTGGAGTGTAGGGGCGGATAATCAGCCCCAGCATTTT
TRBJ1-3,TRBD1,TRBV6-5,CASSYGVTGGGNTIYF,TGTGCCAGCAGTTACGGTGTTACAGGGGGTGGAAACACCATATATTTT
TRBJ2-7,TRBD2,TRBV6-4,CASAPSGGAYEQYF,TGTGCCAGCGCTCCTAGCGGGGGGGCTTACGAGCAGTACTTC
TRBJ1-4,-,TRBV4-1,CASSLTDRTNEKLFF,TGCGCCAGCAGCCTGACGGACAGAACTAATGAAAAACTGTTTTTT
TRBJ1-6,TRBD1,TRBV19,CASRPGQPGPLHF,TGTGCCAGTAGACCGGGACAGCCGGGGCCCCTCCACTTT
TRBJ1-5,-,TRBV6-6,CASRPDSNSNQPQHF,TGTGCCAGCAGACCCGACAGCAATAGCAATCAGCCCCAGCATTTT
TRBJ1-1,-,TRBV5-1,CASSLQGHNTEAFF,TGCGCCAGCAGCTTACAGGGCCATAACACTGAAGCTTTCTTT
TRBJ2-3,-,TRBV12-5,CASGPSGPVDTQYF,TGTGCTAGTGGTCCCTCTGGCCCCGTAGATACGCAGTATTTT
TRBJ2-6,-,TRBV11-3,CASSLDPGAGANVLTF,TGTGCCAGCAGCTTAGATCCAGGGGCTGGGGCCAACGTCCTGACTTTC
TRBJ2-1,TRBD1,TRBV5-1,CASSLAGQGGVDEQFF,TGCGCCAGCAGCTTGGCCGGACAGGGGGGGGTGGATGAGCAGTTCTTC
TRBJ2-1,-,TRBV2,CASMTAGLIRGEQFF,TGTGCCAGCATGACCGCGGGACTCATACGCGGTGAGCAGTTCTTC
TRBJ2-1,-,TRBV19,CASSIEAGQFNEQFF,TGTGCCAGTAGTATAGAGGCCGGACAGTTCAATGAGCAGTTCTTC